These 14 T cell receptor beta chains came from one sample sequenced in a study of CD8 T cells in Susac syndrome (dated 2019 in TCRdb). Libraries were constructed by the immunoSEQ multiplex PCR assay. RNA was extracted using the RNeasy kit, and roughly 0.5 to 1 ug of the RNA was reverse transcribed with random hexamers. Using fastp trimming at Q25 and MiXCR clonotype assembly, TCRdb reanalyzed the public sequencing data and kept in-frame beta chains. Under each unique CDR3 protein, matching rows form one entry showing the most common genes and DNA. This sample lists around 270,000 distinct CDR3 sequences; 85% were detected once. The ten largest clonotypes hold 0.2% to 0.25% of the sample. The source material was CD8+ T cells from PBMCs. These TCRs come from a human donor with multiple sclerosis.

CDR3 DNA sequence: TGCGCCAGCAGCCAAGATCCCTCCGGACTAGCGGGAGAACAGGAGACCCAGTACTTC. Amino acid sequence: CASSQDPSGLAGEQETQYF. V and J are TRBV4-1 and TRBJ2-5; 13 nucleotides match TRBD2. The CDR3 covers 19 residues. V shed 0 bases, J shed 5 bases, and the junction held 12 bases outside the gene matches. Looked up from germline, CDR1 is MGHRA and CDR2 is YSYEKL.

The CDR3 DNA is TGCGCCAGCAGCCTGCAGCTTGGCCCGAACACTGAAGCTTTCTTT. Translated, it gives CASSLQLGPNTEAFF. This chain joins TRBV5-1 and TRBJ1-1, with D unclear. This CDR3 is built from 15 residues. Germline lookup yields CDR1 SGHRS and CDR2 YFSETQ. V was clipped by 4 bases and J by 1 base, with 14 bases between them.

V gene TRBV4-2 combines with J gene TRBJ1-2; 10 bases agree with TRBD1. CDR3 size: 16 residues. The germline gives CDR1 LGHNA, CDR2 YNFKEQ. Unmatched junction bases numbered 7, after V lost 3 bases and J lost 3 bases. CDR3 loop: CASSQGTGALDYGYTF. CDR3 bases: TGTGCCAGCAGCCAGGGGACAGGGGCGCTGGACTATGGCTACACCTTC.

V is TRBV6-1 and J is TRBJ2-1, with 12 bases identical to TRBD2. J was trimmed by 2 bases and V by 4 bases; bases with no gene match: 3. Germline values: CDR1 MNHNS, CDR2 SASEGT. The CDR3 has 16 amino acids. In DNA form, the CDR3 reads TGTGCCAGCAGTGGGACTAGCGGGACGGCCTACAATGAGCAGTTCTTC. Translating gives CASSGTSGTAYNEQFF.

CDR3 nucleotides: TGCGCCAGCAAAGCGTCGGGGAGCGGGAGAAGCACAGATACGCAGTATTTT. Translated: CASKASGSGRSTDTQYF. J is TRBJ2-3 and V is TRBV10-2; TRBD2 agrees at 8 bases. This CDR3 region has 17 residues. The V and J ends lost 7 bases and 0 bases, in that order; junction bases with no gene match: 12. CDR1 and CDR2 from the germline V gene are WSHSY and SAAADI.

The chain links TRBV10-2 to TRBJ2-7, with D uncertain. The CDR3 totals 14 residues. The V and J ends lost 3 bases and 3 bases respectively, with 12 bases between them. The germline gives CDR1 WSHSY, CDR2 SAAADI. CDR3 loop: CASSDQAYFYEQYF. CDR3 coding DNA: TGCGCCAGCAGTGACCAGGCCTATTTCTACGAGCAGTACTTC.

The chain couples TRBV3-1 to TRBJ1-1; D is possibly TRBD1 (6 bases). The germline V and J ends were trimmed by 4 bases and 4 bases, with 13 bases remaining between them. This CDR3 comprises 14 residues. Per the germline V gene, CDR1 is LGHDT and CDR2 is YNNKEL (reference sequence). The CDR3 reads CASSPPGGGTEAFF. The DNA of the CDR3 is TGTGCCAGCAGCCCCCCAGGAGGGGGCACTGAAGCTTTCTTT.

V is TRBV24-1 and J is TRBJ2-3; 11 nucleotides line up with TRBD1. Trimming took 9 bases from V and 3 from J; bases not matched to a gene: 7. Germline-derived CDR1 and CDR2 are KGHDR and SFDVKD. The CDR3 is made up of 15 amino acids. CDR3 in amino acids: CATSGTGGSTDTQYF. CDR3 DNA: TGTGCCACCTCCGGGACAGGGGGTTCTACAGATACGCAGTATTTT.

The chain carries TRBV10-3 and TRBJ2-2; 8 bases match TRBD2. The CDR3 contains 17 residues. The junction had 7 bases not matched to a gene; V was cut back by 0 bases and J by 4 bases. CDR1 and CDR2 (germline): ENHRY, SYGVKD. The chain's CDR3 is CAISESMVLAATGELFF. The CDR3 nucleotides are TGTGCCATCAGTGAGTCCATGGTACTAGCGGCCACCGGGGAGCTGTTTTTT.

The DNA for the CDR3 is TGTGCCAGCAGTTATAACGGCGGACAGGATGGCTACACCTTC. Translating gives CASSYNGGQDGYTF. The chain uses TRBV28 and TRBJ1-2; 7 nucleotides align to TRBD1. There are 14 residues in the CDR3. The junction had 8 bases not matched to a gene; V was cut back by 4 bases and J by 6 bases. Germline CDR1 MDHEN, CDR2 SYDVKM.

In this sample, this clonotype turned up once. This chain joins TRBV20-1 and TRBJ2-7; 7 nucleotides match TRBD2. With 0 bases clipped from V and 2 bases from J, the junction kept 7 bases outside the gene matches. The CDR3 extends over 15 amino acids. CDR1 and CDR2 (germline): DFQATT, SNEGSKA (reference sequence). The chain's CDR3 is CSARDRAGVPYEQYF. Here the CDR3 DNA reads TGCAGTGCTAGAGATCGGGCGGGAGTCCCCTACGAGCAGTACTTC.

This chain uses TRBV5-8 with TRBJ1-1; D not certain. The CDR3 is 16 amino acids. The V end was cut by 4 bases, the J end by 3 bases, with 19 bases between. Germline values: CDR1 SGHTS, CDR2 YDEGEE. In nucleotides, the CDR3 is TGTGCCAGCAGCCTAGTGTTGGTTAGCGGATACACTGAAGCTTTCTTT. Its translation is CASSLVLVSGYTEAFF.

This chain joins TRBV30 and TRBJ2-1, with TRBD2 matching 13 bases. CDR3 length equals 16 residues. With V trimmed by 3 bases and J by 3 bases, 5 bases remained unmatched. CDR1 is GTSNPN, CDR2 SVGIG, per germline (reference sequence). The DNA of the CDR3 is TGTGCCTGGAGCAGGGGACTAGCGGGAATCTACAATGAGCAGTTCTTC. Translating gives CAWSRGLAGIYNEQFF.

This rearrangement joins TRBV4-3 to TRBJ2-7, with 7 positions matching TRBD2. CDR3 length equals 17 residues. Unmatched junction bases numbered 20, after V lost 6 bases and J lost 6 bases. Germline V gene lookup returns CDR1 LGHNA and CDR2 YSLEER. The CDR3 loop is CASSSRPSSGSGGEQYF. CDR3 nucleotides: TGCGCCAGCAGTTCCCGACCGTCTAGCGGCTCGGGCGGCGAGCAGTACTTC.